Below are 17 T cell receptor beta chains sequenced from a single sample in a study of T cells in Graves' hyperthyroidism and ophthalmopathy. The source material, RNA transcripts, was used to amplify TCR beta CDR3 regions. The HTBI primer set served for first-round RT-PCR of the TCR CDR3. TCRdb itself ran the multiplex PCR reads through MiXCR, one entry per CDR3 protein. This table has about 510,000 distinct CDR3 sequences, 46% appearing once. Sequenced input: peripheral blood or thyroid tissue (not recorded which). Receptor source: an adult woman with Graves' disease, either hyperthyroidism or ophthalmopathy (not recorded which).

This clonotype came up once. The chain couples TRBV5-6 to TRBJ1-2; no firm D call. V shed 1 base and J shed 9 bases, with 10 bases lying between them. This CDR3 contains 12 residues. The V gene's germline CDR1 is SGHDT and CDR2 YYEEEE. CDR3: CASSLYGGSYTF. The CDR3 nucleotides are TGTGCCAGCAGCTTGTATGGAGGAAGCTACACCTTC. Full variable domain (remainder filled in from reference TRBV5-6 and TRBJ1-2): DAGVTQSPTHLIKTRGQQVTLRCSPKSGHDTVSWYQQALGQGPQFIFQYYEEEERQRGNFPDRFSGHQFPNYSSELNVNALLLGDSALYLCASSLYGGSYTFGSGTRLTVV.

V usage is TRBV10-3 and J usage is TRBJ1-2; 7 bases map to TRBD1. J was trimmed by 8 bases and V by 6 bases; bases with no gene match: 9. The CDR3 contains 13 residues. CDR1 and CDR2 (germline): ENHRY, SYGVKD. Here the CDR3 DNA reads TGTGCCATCAGCGGAGACAGGGTTGGCGGCTACACCTTC. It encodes CAISGDRVGGYTF.

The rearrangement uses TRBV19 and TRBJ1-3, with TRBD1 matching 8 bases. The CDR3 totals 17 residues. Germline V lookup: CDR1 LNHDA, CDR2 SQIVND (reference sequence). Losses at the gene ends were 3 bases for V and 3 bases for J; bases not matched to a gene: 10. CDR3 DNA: TGTGCCAGTAGTATCTCAGGGGGCGCAATAGATGGAAACACCATATATTTT. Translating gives CASSISGGAIDGNTIYF.

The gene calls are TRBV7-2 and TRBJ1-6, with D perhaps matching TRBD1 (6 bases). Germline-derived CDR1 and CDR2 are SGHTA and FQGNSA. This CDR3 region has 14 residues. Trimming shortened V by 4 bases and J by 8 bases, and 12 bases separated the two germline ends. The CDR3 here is CASSSRDKDSPLHF. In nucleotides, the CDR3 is TGTGCCAGCAGCTCCCGGGACAAGGATTCACCCCTCCACTTT. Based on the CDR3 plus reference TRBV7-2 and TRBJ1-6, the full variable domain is GAGVSQSPSNKVTEKGKDVELRCDPISGHTALYWYRQSLGQGLEFLIYFQGNSAPDKSGLPSDRFSAERTGGSVSTLTIQRTQQEDSAVYLCASSSRDKDSPLHFGNGTRLTVT.

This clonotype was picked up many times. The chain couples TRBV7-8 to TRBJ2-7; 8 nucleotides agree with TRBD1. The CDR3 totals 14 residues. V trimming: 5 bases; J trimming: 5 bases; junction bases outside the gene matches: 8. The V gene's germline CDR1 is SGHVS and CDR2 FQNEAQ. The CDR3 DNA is TGTGCCAGCAGCCCCCGACAGGGGTTCAACGAGCAGTACTTC. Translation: CASSPRQGFNEQYF.

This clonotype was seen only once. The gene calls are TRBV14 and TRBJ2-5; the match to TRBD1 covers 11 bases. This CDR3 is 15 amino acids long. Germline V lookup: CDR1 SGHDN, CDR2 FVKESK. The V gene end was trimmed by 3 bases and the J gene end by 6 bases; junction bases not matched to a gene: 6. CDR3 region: CASSHPGTGGQTQYF. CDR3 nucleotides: TGTGCCAGCAGCCACCCCGGGACAGGGGGGCAGACCCAGTACTTC. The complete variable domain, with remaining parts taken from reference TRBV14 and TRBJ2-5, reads EAGVTQFPSHSVIEKGQTVTLRCDPISGHDNLYWYRRVMGKEIKFLLHFVKESKQDESGMPNNRFLAERTGGTYSTLKVQPAELEDSGVYFCASSHPGTGGQTQYFGPGTRLLVL.

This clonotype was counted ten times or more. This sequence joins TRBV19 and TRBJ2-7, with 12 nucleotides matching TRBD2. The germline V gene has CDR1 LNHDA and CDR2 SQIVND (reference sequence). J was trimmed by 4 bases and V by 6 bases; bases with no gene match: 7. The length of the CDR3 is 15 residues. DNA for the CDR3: TGTGCCAGTAGCCTCCGGACTAGCGGGGAGTACGAGCAGTACTTC. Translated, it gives CASSLRTSGEYEQYF.

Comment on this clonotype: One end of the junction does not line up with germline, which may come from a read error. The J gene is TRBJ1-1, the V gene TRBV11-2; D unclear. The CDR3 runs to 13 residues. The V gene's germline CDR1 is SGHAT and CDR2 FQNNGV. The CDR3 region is CASSRSKDTEAFF. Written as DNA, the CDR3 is TGCGCCAGCAGCCGCTCCAAGGACACTGAAGCTTTCTTT. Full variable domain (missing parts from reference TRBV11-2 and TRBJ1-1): EAGVAQSPRYKIIEKRQSVAFWCNPISGHATLYWYQQILGQGPKLLIQFQNNGVVDDSQLPKDRFSAERLKGVDSTLKIQPAKLEDSAVYLCASSRSKDTEAFFGQGTRLTVV.

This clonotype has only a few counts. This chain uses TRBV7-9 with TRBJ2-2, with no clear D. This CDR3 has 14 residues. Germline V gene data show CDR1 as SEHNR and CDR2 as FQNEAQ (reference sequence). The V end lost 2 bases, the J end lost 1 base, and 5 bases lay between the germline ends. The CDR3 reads CASSLQQNTGELFF. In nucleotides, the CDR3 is TGTGCCAGCAGCTTACAACAGAACACCGGGGAGCTGTTTTTT.

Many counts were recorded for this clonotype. In nucleotides, the CDR3 is TGTGCCACCGCAAGAGGGGCAGGAGGCAATCAGCCCCAGCATTTT. It codes for CATARGAGGNQPQHF. The J gene is TRBJ1-5, the V gene TRBV2; possibly TRBD1 for D (5 bases). V was shortened by 10 bases and J by 2 bases, with 18 bases between the two germline ends. This CDR3 region has 15 residues. Germline lookup yields CDR1 SNHLY and CDR2 FYNNEI.

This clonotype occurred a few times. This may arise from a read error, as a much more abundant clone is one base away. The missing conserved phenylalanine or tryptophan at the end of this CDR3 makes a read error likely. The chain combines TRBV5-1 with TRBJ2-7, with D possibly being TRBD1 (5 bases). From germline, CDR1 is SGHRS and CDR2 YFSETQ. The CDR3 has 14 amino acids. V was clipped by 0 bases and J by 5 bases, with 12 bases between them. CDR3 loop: CASSLGTSPHEQYL. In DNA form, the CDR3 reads TGCGCCAGCAGCTTGGGGACATCTCCCCACGAGCAGTACCTC.

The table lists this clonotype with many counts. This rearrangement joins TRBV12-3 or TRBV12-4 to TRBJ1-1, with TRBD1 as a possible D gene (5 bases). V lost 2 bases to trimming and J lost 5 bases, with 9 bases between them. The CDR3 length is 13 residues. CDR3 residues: CASSLRGETEAFF. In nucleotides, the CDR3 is TGTGCCAGCAGTTTAAGGGGTGAGACTGAAGCTTTCTTT.

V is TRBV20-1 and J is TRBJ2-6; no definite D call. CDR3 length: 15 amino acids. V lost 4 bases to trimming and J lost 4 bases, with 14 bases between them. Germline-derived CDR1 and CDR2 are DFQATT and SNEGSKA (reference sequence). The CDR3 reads CSAKGSHRGANVLTF. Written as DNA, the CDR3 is TGCAGTGCTAAAGGCAGCCACCGAGGGGCCAACGTCCTGACTTTC.

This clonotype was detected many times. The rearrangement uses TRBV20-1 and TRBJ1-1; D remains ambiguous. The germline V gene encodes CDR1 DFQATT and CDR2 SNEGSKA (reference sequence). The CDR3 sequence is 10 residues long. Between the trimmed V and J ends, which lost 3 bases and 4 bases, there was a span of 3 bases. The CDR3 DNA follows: TGCAGTGCTAGTAGCACTGAAGCTTTCTTT. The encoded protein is CSASSTEAFF.

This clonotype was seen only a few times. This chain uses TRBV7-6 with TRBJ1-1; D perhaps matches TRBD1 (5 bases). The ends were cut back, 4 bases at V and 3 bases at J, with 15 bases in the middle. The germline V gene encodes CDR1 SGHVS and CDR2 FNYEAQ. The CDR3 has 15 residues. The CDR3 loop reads CASSYPGGEDTEAFF. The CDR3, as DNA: TGTGCCAGCAGCTACCCGGGGGGGGAAGACACTGAAGCTTTCTTT.

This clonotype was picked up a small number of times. The CDR3 spells CASSFLDSPEAFF. The CDR3 DNA reads as TGTGCCAGCAGCTTCCTGGACTCACCTGAAGCTTTCTTT. This chain links TRBV7-9 with TRBJ1-1, with unresolved D. Germline-derived CDR1 and CDR2 are SEHNR and FQNEAQ (reference sequence). Trimming stripped 3 bases from V and 6 bases from J, with 11 bases between. The CDR3 runs 13 residues.

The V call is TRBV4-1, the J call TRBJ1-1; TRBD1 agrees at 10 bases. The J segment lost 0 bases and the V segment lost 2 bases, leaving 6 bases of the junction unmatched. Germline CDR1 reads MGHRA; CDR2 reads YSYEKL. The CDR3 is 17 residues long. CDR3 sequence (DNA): TGCGCCAGCAGCCAACCCGGACAGGGGGGGTTGAACACTGAAGCTTTCTTT. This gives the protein CASSQPGQGGLNTEAFF.